Sequencing of this T cell receptor (beta chain) was carried out in a study of identical twins. Germline CDR1 is SGDLS and CDR2 is YYNGEE. This CDR3 has 17 residues. The J segment lost 0 bases and the V segment lost 4 bases, leaving 11 bases of the junction unmatched. Study-wide points: The authors noted that invariant MAIT and iNKT cells could partly confound zero-insertion analyses. Cord blood beta clonotypes that were abundant carried fewer insertions, and memory repertoires showed no such trend.

Each cDNA held unique molecular identifiers, and template switching gave it a universal primer site. Using its own MiXCR run on the 5' RACE reads, TCRdb lists one record per CDR3 protein. The sample has approximately 210,000 distinct CDR3 sequences; over 8% are singletons. This clonotype has a handful of counts. Its target is unknown. The clonotype was recovered from a woman aged 18-29 years in good health. The sample consisted of memory (CD45RO+) T cells sorted from blood. The chain carries TRBV9 and TRBJ2-7; 9 nucleotides agree with TRBD2. The DNA of the CDR3 is TGTGCCAGCAGCCGGGGCCCTAGCGGGGAAAGCTCCTACGAGCAGTACTTC. Encoded protein: CASSRGPSGESSYEQYF.